The 27 T cell receptor beta chains reported below all come from one sample, sequenced in a study of beta chain features in type 1 diabetes. Overall study results and limits: Among all four CD4+ subsets, Type 1 diabetes patients had TCRB CDR3s that were moderately but significantly shorter.

Isolated RNA was reverse transcribed in full, so expressed TCRB transcripts were sequenced. The method was immunoSEQ multiplex PCR; TCRdb's version includes in-frame clones alone and lacks a portion of them. The table lists 120,000 or so clones, 15% to 20% of them singletons, with around 2.5% in the top ten. What these receptors recognize is not known. Sequences were obtained from central memory CD4+ T cells from blood. These receptors originate from a man aged 18 to 30 with type 1 diabetes.

The chain combines TRBV2 with TRBJ2-7, with D perhaps TRBD2 (5 bases). This CDR3 comprises 14 residues. Germline V gives CDR1 SNHLY, CDR2 FYNNEI. The V end lost 6 bases, the J end lost 2 bases, and 14 bases lay between the germline ends. The CDR3 reads CASRSTPGTYEQYF. For the CDR3, the DNA is TGTGCCAGCAGGAGTACCCCGGGGACCTACGAGCAGTACTTC. Based on the CDR3 plus reference TRBV2 and TRBJ2-7, the full variable domain is EPEVTQTPSHQVTQMGQEVILRCVPISNHLYFYWYRQILGQKVEFLVSFYNNEISEKSEIFDDQFSVERPDGSNFTLKIRSTKLEDSAMYFCASRSTPGTYEQYFGPGTRLTVT.

This clone has only a few counts. The chain is built from TRBV19 and TRBJ2-1; 7 nucleotides match TRBD1. The germline gives CDR1 LNHDA, CDR2 SQIVND (reference sequence). Germline trimming cut 5 bases from V and 9 bases from J; bases unmatched to any gene: 10. This CDR3 has 14 residues. CDR3 DNA: TGTGCCAGTAGTGAGCCCCGGGACAGCCGTGAGCAGTTCTTC. Protein: CASSEPRDSREQFF.

The chain links TRBV7-2 to TRBJ2-1; no firm D call. Trimming cost V 1 base and J 3 bases, with 7 bases left between them. This CDR3 is built from 14 residues. CDR1 is SGHTA and CDR2 is FQGNSA in the germline V gene. In DNA, the CDR3 is TGTGCCAGCAGCTTAGAGACATTCTACAATGAGCAGTTCTTC. Translated: CASSLETFYNEQFF.

This clone was counted ten times or more. In DNA, the CDR3 is TGTGCCAGCAGCGCACGTCACACCGCCGGGGAGCTGTTTTTT. It specifies CASSARHTAGELFF. This chain links TRBV5-4 with TRBJ2-2; D uncertain. Trimming left V 4 bases short and J 6 bases short, with 13 bases between. There are 14 residues in the CDR3. Germline CDR1 reads SGHNT; CDR2 reads YYREEE (reference sequence). Full variable domain (outside the CDR3, taken from reference TRBV5-4 and TRBJ2-2): ETGVTQSPTHLIKTRGQQVTLRCSSQSGHNTVSWYQQALGQGPQFIFQYYREEENGRGNFPPRFSGLQFPNYSSELNVNALELDDSALYLCASSARHTAGELFFGEGSRLTVL.

This clone was seen a few times. The chain couples TRBV5-1 to TRBJ1-2; TRBD1 is a possible D gene (5 bases). There are 15 residues in the CDR3. Germline CDR1 is SGHRS and CDR2 is YFSETQ. Trimming removed 0 bases from V and 8 bases from J, with 17 bases in between. CDR3 in DNA: TGCGCCAGCAGCTTGGTTGTGAGGGGATCGGAAGGCTACACCTTC. This encodes CASSLVVRGSEGYTF.

This clone was seen more than once but under ten times. The V call is TRBV2, the J call TRBJ2-1, with D perhaps matching TRBD2 (6 bases). The CDR3 sequence is 15 residues long. CDR1 is SNHLY and CDR2 is FYNNEI in the germline V gene. The V end lost 2 bases, the J end lost 6 bases, and 14 bases lay between the germline ends. CDR3 loop: CASSEPGTFGNEQFF. As DNA, the CDR3 is TGTGCCAGCAGTGAACCGGGGACTTTCGGCAATGAGCAGTTCTTC.

This clone was detected many times. This chain uses TRBV7-9 with TRBJ2-3; tentative D call: TRBD1 (5 bases). Trimming pared 2 bases from V and 3 bases from J, leaving 9 bases between. This CDR3 contains 14 residues. CDR1 and CDR2 from the germline V gene are SEHNR and FQNEAQ (reference sequence). CDR3 bases: TGTGCCAGCAGCTTAAACGACAGAACAGATACGCAGTATTTT. Its protein product is CASSLNDRTDTQYF.

The gene calls are TRBV6-5 and TRBJ2-3; D remains ambiguous. Trimming took off 0 bases at V and 4 bases at J, with 11 bases between the two ends. The CDR3 has 15 amino acids. Germline V gene data show CDR1 as MNHEY and CDR2 as SVGAGI. The CDR3 sequence is CASSYSTSWADTQYF. The CDR3 coding sequence is TGTGCCAGCAGTTACTCGACGTCCTGGGCAGATACGCAGTATTTT.

This clone was seen more than once but under ten times. The V call is TRBV30, the J call TRBJ1-5; TRBD1 is a possible D gene (6 bases). The CDR3 loop spans 11 amino acids. V was pared by 3 bases and J by 11 bases, with 11 bases between. In germline, CDR1 is GTSNPN, CDR2 SVGIG (reference sequence). CDR3 residues: CAWSLQGTQHF. For the CDR3, the DNA is TGTGCCTGGAGCCTACAGGGAACCCAGCATTTT.

The V call is TRBV4-3, the J call TRBJ2-2; D is ambiguous. Germline V CDR1 and CDR2: LGHNA, YSLEER. The V end was cut by 1 base, the J end by 2 bases, with 8 bases between. The CDR3 has 15 residues. This chain's CDR3 is CASSQGQENTGELFF. Written as DNA, the CDR3 is TGCGCCAGCAGCCAAGGCCAGGAAAACACCGGGGAGCTGTTTTTT.

This chain links TRBV5-1 with TRBJ2-5; TRBD2 agrees at 9 bases. CDR1 and CDR2 (germline): SGHRS, YFSETQ. The CDR3 sequence is 15 residues long. V dropped 6 bases and J dropped 2; count of bases not matched to a gene: 8. CDR3 coding DNA: TGCGCCAGCACGATAGCGGGGGCCGGACAAGAGACCCAGTACTTC. This codes for CASTIAGAGQETQYF.

In its sample, this clone was seen a few times. V is TRBV5-4 and J is TRBJ2-1, with D perhaps matching TRBD2 (6 bases). The V gene lost 2 bases and the J gene lost 8 bases, with 14 bases spanning the gap. In germline, CDR1 is SGHNT, CDR2 YYREEE (reference sequence). The CDR3 is 14 residues long. In nucleotides, the CDR3 is TGTGCCAGCAGCTTCCCCAACGGGGGACATGAGCAGTTCTTC. Amino acids: CASSFPNGGHEQFF.

The V and J genes are TRBV2 and TRBJ2-3; 7 nucleotides agree with TRBD1. V was clipped by 5 bases and J by 1 base; unmatched bases: 3. This CDR3 is built from 14 residues. Germline CDR1 is SNHLY and CDR2 is FYNNEI. The CDR3 spells CASSLGQGTDTQYF. The CDR3 nucleotides are TGTGCCAGCAGTCTTGGACAGGGCACAGATACGCAGTATTTT.

The chain joins TRBV6-5 to TRBJ1-1; 7 nucleotides agree with TRBD1. The V gene's germline CDR1 is MNHEY and CDR2 SVGAGI. There are 14 residues in the CDR3. Trimming removed 2 bases from V and 4 bases from J; junction bases left unmatched: 4. CDR3 protein: CASSYRDSTTEAFF. The CDR3 nucleotides are TGTGCCAGCAGTTACCGGGACAGCACCACTGAAGCTTTCTTT.

In nucleotides, the CDR3 is TGTGCTAGTGCCCACAGGGTAGAAGGCACTGAAGCTTTCTTT. Encoded protein: CASAHRVEGTEAFF. The chain couples TRBV12-5 to TRBJ1-1; TRBD1 is a possible D gene (6 bases). The CDR3 sequence is 14 residues long. From germline, CDR1 is LGHNT and CDR2 FRNRAP. Trimming removed 7 bases from V and 4 bases from J, with 16 bases in between.

This clone appeared a few times. The chain uses TRBV9 and TRBJ2-3; TRBD1 matches 11 bases. V was pared by 1 base and J by 3 bases, with 4 bases of the junction left unmatched. CDR1 SGDLS and CDR2 YYNGEE come from the germline V gene. The CDR3 length is 16 residues. The CDR3 DNA reads as TGTGCCAGCAGCGTATCTGGGGACAGGGGGACAGATACGCAGTATTTT. It codes for CASSVSGDRGTDTQYF.

Points on this clone: Within the sample, other DNA sequences also encode this same CDR3. The V gene is TRBV14, the J gene TRBJ2-3, with D possibly matching TRBD2 (5 bases). The CDR3 consists of 13 residues. Germline CDR1 SGHDN, CDR2 FVKESK. The ends were cut back, 3 bases at V and 9 bases at J, with 13 bases in the middle. CDR3 loop: CASSQMGAQTQYF. Here the CDR3 DNA reads TGTGCCAGCAGCCAGATGGGAGCCCAAACGCAGTATTTT. The variable domain in full, completed from reference TRBV14 and TRBJ2-3, reads EAGVTQFPSHSVIEKGQTVTLRCDPISGHDNLYWYRRVMGKEIKFLLHFVKESKQDESGMPNNRFLAERTGGTYSTLKVQPAELEDSGVYFCASSQMGAQTQYFGPGTRLTVL.

The sample holds a few counts of this clone. This chain joins TRBV29-1 and TRBJ1-3; possibly TRBD1 for D (5 bases). The V and J ends lost 7 bases and 0 bases respectively, with 10 bases between them. The CDR3 covers 13 residues. CDR1 SQVTM and CDR2 ANQGSEA come from the germline V gene. The chain's CDR3 is CSADSSSGNTIYF. The CDR3 region has the DNA TGCAGCGCTGACAGTTCCTCTGGAAACACCATATATTTT. The variable domain in full, with the rest retrieved from reference TRBV29-1 and TRBJ1-3, is SAVISQKPSRDICQRGTSLTIQCQVDSQVTMMFWYRQQPGQSLTLIATANQGSEATYESGFVIDKFPISRPNLTFSTLTVSNMSPEDSSIYLCSADSSSGNTIYFGEGSWLTVV.

The V and J genes are TRBV5-4 and TRBJ2-2; 8 bases map to TRBD1. V lost 4 bases and J lost 0; bases outside the gene matches: 5. CDR3 length: 16 amino acids. CDR1 and CDR2 from the germline V gene are SGHNT and YYREEE (reference sequence). DNA for the CDR3: TGTGCCAGCAGCGTACCGGACAGGGCGAACACCGGGGAGCTGTTTTTT. Amino acids: CASSVPDRANTGELFF.

This chain links TRBV14 with TRBJ2-1; D remains ambiguous. Between the trimmed V and J ends, which lost 1 base and 1 base, there was a span of 14 bases. The CDR3 loop spans 17 amino acids. Germline V CDR1 and CDR2: SGHDN, FVKESK. The CDR3 DNA is TGTGCCAGCAGCCAAGTTGGTAGGCTCCTTTCCTACAATGAGCAGTTCTTC. Its translation: CASSQVGRLLSYNEQFF.

Remarks on this clone: The sample contains more than one DNA sequence encoding this CDR3. The rearrangement uses TRBV9 and TRBJ2-1, with D possibly TRBD2 on 5 matching bases. Per the germline V gene, CDR1 is SGDLS and CDR2 is YYNGEE. V lost 0 bases and J 5 bases, leaving 6 bases between the germline ends. The CDR3 spans 13 residues. This chain's CDR3 is CASSVERDNEQFF. CDR3 coding DNA: TGTGCCAGCAGCGTAGAGAGGGACAATGAGCAGTTCTTC.

The genes are TRBV5-1 and TRBJ2-7; D is ambiguous. V was pared by 0 bases and J by 3 bases, with 4 bases between. The length of the CDR3 is 12 residues. Germline CDR1 reads SGHRS; CDR2 reads YFSETQ. The CDR3 is CASSLDVYEQYF. In DNA, the CDR3 is TGCGCCAGCAGCTTGGACGTCTACGAGCAGTACTTC.

The rearrangement uses TRBV4-1 and TRBJ2-1; the D is unclear. From germline, CDR1 is MGHRA and CDR2 YSYEKL. Trimming shortened V by 0 bases and J by 5 bases, and 11 bases separated the two germline ends. CDR3 length equals 15 residues. The CDR3 DNA follows: TGCGCCAGCAGCCAAGATCCGGCTACCGACAATGAGCAGTTCTTC. Protein sequence: CASSQDPATDNEQFF.

This chain connects TRBV9 to TRBJ2-5; D not certain. Between the trimmed V and J ends, which lost 0 bases and 1 base, there was a span of 7 bases. Germline V gene sequence: CDR1 SGDLS, CDR2 YYNGEE. This CDR3 region has 14 residues. Here the CDR3 DNA reads TGTGCCAGCAGCGTAGGGGGAAGCCAAGAGACCCAGTACTTC. This codes for CASSVGGSQETQYF.

A note on this clone: Germline is not matched at one junction end, which may reflect a read error. The chain has TRBV7-7 and TRBJ2-2; D gene uncertain. Germline loops: CDR1 SSHAT, CDR2 FNYEAQ (reference sequence). CDR3 length equals 12 residues. CDR3 in DNA: TGTGCTAGCAGCCCCGTGGCCGGGGAGCTGTTTTTT. As protein: CASSPVAGELFF.

This clone appeared a few times. The rearrangement links TRBV30 to TRBJ2-6, with D possibly being TRBD1 (5 bases). Trimming removed 8 bases at V and 0 bases at J, with 17 bases between. Germline lookup yields CDR1 GTSNPN and CDR2 SVGIG (reference sequence). The CDR3 is 16 residues long. Here the CDR3 reads CAHSSRGFSGANVLTF. As DNA, the CDR3 is TGTGCCCATAGTAGTAGGGGTTTCTCTGGGGCCAACGTCCTGACTTTC.

This clone was observed a few times. This CDR3 reads CASSWTSFYEQYF. The CDR3 DNA reads TGTGCCAGCAGTTGGACGTCTTTCTACGAGCAGTACTTC. This rearrangement joins TRBV6-6 to TRBJ2-7; the D is unclear. Looked up from germline, CDR1 is MNHNY and CDR2 is SVGAGI (reference sequence). The CDR3 has 13 residues. Trimming took 4 bases from V and 3 from J, leaving 10 bases between them.